This T cell receptor (beta chain) was obtained from a study of cytomegalovirus exposure and HLA in healthy donors. About the research overall: Of the donors genotyped, approximately 410 in all, over 80% fell in the Caucasian-associated ancestry cluster.

Points on this clone: The target antigen is unknown.

Whole-study results and caveats: Later analysis showed most CMV-associated TCR beta chains appearing HLA-restricted. In a later analysis, common viral pathogens appeared linked to several of the most significant clusters. As immune exposure information, only CMV serostatus was available.

Primers for the PCR totalled 60 Vbeta and 13 Jbeta. Produced via immunoSEQ multiplex PCR; TCRdb's table is partial and in-frame only. The sample consists of 55,000 to 70,000 clones, approximately 74% of them appearing once. Germline V gene lookup returns CDR1 MNHEY and CDR2 SMNVEV (reference sequence). After removal of 1 base from V and 3 bases from J, the junction contained 13 bases not matched to a gene. This CDR3 has 18 residues. The clonotype was recovered from a man aged 40-55 years in good health and CMV-seropositive. Input material: PBMCs. This chain joins TRBV27 and TRBJ1-2; 8 bases line up with TRBD1. CDR3 DNA sequence: TGTGCCAGCAGTTTATTCCCTTACCCAGGGGGCCAGGACTATGGCTACACCTTC. Amino acids: CASSLFPYPGGQDYGYTF.